The 25 T cell receptor beta chains below were found in one sample sequenced in a study of OX40 agonist ivuxolimab in advanced cancers. The protocol was immunoSEQ multiplex PCR, while the TCRdb copy is restricted to in-frame clones and leaves out a portion. The sample lists 60,000 or so clones; around 87% were seen once. This specimen was CD4+ or CD8+ T cells sorted from blood, taken in a trial of the OX40 agonist ivuxolimab. All receptors derive from an adult with an advanced solid tumor such as melanoma, head and neck, liver or kidney cancer.

This clone was observed a few times. J is TRBJ2-3 and V is TRBV7-9; perhaps TRBD1 as D (5 bases). The CDR3 covers 17 residues. Trimming pared 7 bases from V and 5 bases from J, leaving 25 bases between. Germline V CDR1 and CDR2: SEHNR, FQNEAQ (reference sequence). CDR3 bases: TGTGCCAGCACCACGACCAGGGCAGGGTCAGTCGGAGATACGCAGTATTTT. Translated: CASTTTRAGSVGDTQYF. The full variable domain, its missing parts supplied by reference TRBV7-9 and TRBJ2-3, is DTGVSQNPRHKITKRGQNVTFRCDPISEHNRLYWYRQTLGQGPEFLTYFQNEAQLEKSRLLSDRFSAERPKGSFSTLEIQRTEQGDSAMYLCASTTTRAGSVGDTQYFGPGTRLTVL.

V gene TRBV11-1 combines with J gene TRBJ1-1; no clear D gene. V was cut by 0 bases and J by 1 base, with 9 bases left in between. The CDR3 is made up of 15 amino acids. In germline, CDR1 is SGHAT, CDR2 FQDESV (reference sequence). CDR3 sequence: CASSLAYGENTEAFF. The CDR3 DNA reads as TGTGCCAGCAGCTTAGCATACGGAGAGAACACTGAAGCTTTCTTT.

This clone was seen repeatedly, ten times or more. V gene TRBV4-2 combines with J gene TRBJ2-5; a weak D match, TRBD2 (7 bases). The CDR3 runs to 17 residues. Trimming cost V 1 base and J 3 bases, with 18 bases left between them. The V gene's germline CDR1 is LGHNA and CDR2 YNFKEQ. CDR3 sequence (DNA): TGTGCCAGCAGCCAAGCGGCCAGTGGGGGGGCCGAAGAGACCCAGTACTTC. Translation gives CASSQAASGGAEETQYF.

A word on this clone: Lacking the conserved final phenylalanine or tryptophan, this CDR3 likely reflects a read error. The chain couples TRBV27 to TRBJ1-6; D ambiguous. V was shortened by 5 bases and J by 2 bases, with 13 bases between the two germline ends. The CDR3 has 16 residues. Per germline, CDR1 MNHEY and CDR2 SMNVEV (reference sequence). DNA of the CDR3: TGTGCCAGCAGTCCAGGACCTTCCACCTATAATTCACCCCTCCACCTT. Translation gives CASSPGPSTYNSPLHL.

The gene calls are TRBV6-1 and TRBJ2-3; 9 positions agree with TRBD1. The CDR3 length is 18 residues. Germline V CDR1 and CDR2: MNHNS, SASEGT. V dropped 4 bases and J dropped 1; count of bases not matched to a gene: 12. This CDR3 reads CASSALRGQGFGTDTQYF. The CDR3 DNA follows: TGTGCCAGCAGTGCCCTCCGAGGACAGGGGTTTGGCACAGATACGCAGTATTTT.

The chain links TRBV10-3 to TRBJ2-7; D unresolved. This CDR3 has 14 amino acids. Germline loops: CDR1 ENHRY, CDR2 SYGVKD. Deletions cut 2 bases from V and 4 bases from J, with 12 bases between. The CDR3 loop reads CAISEPDGSYEQYF. Written as DNA, the CDR3 is TGTGCCATCAGTGAGCCGGACGGATCTTACGAGCAGTACTTC.

The chain combines TRBV19 with TRBJ2-5; D is uncertain. From germline, CDR1 is LNHDA and CDR2 SQIVND (reference sequence). CDR3 length: 17 amino acids. V lost 3 bases and J lost 5, with 22 bases in between. CDR3 bases: TGTGCCAGTAGTATGGGTATTGTGGGCAGCCTCGGGGAGACCCAGTACTTC. Translated, it gives CASSMGIVGSLGETQYF.

The gene calls are TRBV28 and TRBJ1-6; D is undetermined. The V end lost 6 bases, the J end lost 0 bases, and 18 bases lay between the germline ends. The germline V gene encodes CDR1 MDHEN and CDR2 SYDVKM. The CDR3 loop spans 18 amino acids. This chain's CDR3 is CASSLRTARSSYNSPLHF. In DNA, the CDR3 is TGTGCCAGCAGCCTAAGGACGGCCCGGAGCTCCTATAATTCACCCCTCCACTTT.

This clone was observed once. The rearrangement joins TRBV27 to TRBJ1-3, with a tentative D call TRBD1 (6 bases). The V gene's germline CDR1 is MNHEY and CDR2 SMNVEV (reference sequence). V was clipped by 5 bases and J by 2 bases, with 13 bases between them. This CDR3 has 15 residues. The CDR3 coding sequence is TGTGCCAGCAGTAGTTATAAGGGGGCTGGAAACACCATATATTTT. As protein: CASSSYKGAGNTIYF.

Remarks on this clone: A read error may account for a junction end that differs from germline. CDR3 protein: CASSPREGGRETQYF. The CDR3 DNA sequence: TGTGCTAGCAGCCCTAGGGAAGGGGGCAGGGAGACCCAGTACTTC. The genes are TRBV7-7 and TRBJ2-5; TRBD1 matches at 7 bases. Looked up from germline, CDR1 is SSHAT and CDR2 is FNYEAQ (reference sequence). This CDR3 spans 15 amino acids.

There are a few counts of this clone. The J gene is TRBJ1-5, the V gene TRBV5-6; D unclear. Deletions cut 3 bases from V and 3 bases from J, with 7 bases between. Germline V gene data show CDR1 as SGHDT and CDR2 as YYEEEE. The CDR3 is 13 residues long. The CDR3 protein is CASSSGNNQPQHF. In DNA, the CDR3 is TGTGCCAGCAGCTCGGGCAACAATCAGCCCCAGCATTTT.

V is TRBV28 and J is TRBJ2-7; D call uncertain. V dropped 2 bases and J dropped 3 bases, with 14 bases sitting between them. The CDR3 is 15 residues long. From germline, CDR1 is MDHEN and CDR2 SYDVKM. The CDR3 DNA is TGTGCCAGCAGTTTAGGAATTGGCCCTTACTACGAGCAGTACTTC. Residues: CASSLGIGPYYEQYF. Variable domain in full (rest from reference TRBV28 and TRBJ2-7): DVKVTQSSRYLVKRTGEKVFLECVQDMDHENMFWYRQDPGLGLRLIYFSYDVKMKEKGDIPEGYSVSREKKERFSLILESASTNQTSMYLCASSLGIGPYYEQYFGPGTRLTVT.

J is TRBJ2-7 and V is TRBV28; 7 positions agree with TRBD1. The trim removed 3 bases at V and 4 bases at J, leaving 6 bases unmatched. This CDR3 is 14 amino acids long. Per germline, CDR1 MDHEN and CDR2 SYDVKM. The CDR3 sequence: CASSFPGGGYEQYF. Here the CDR3 DNA reads TGTGCCAGCAGTTTCCCAGGGGGTGGGTACGAGCAGTACTTC.

The V gene is TRBV28, the J gene TRBJ2-3; D is undetermined. This CDR3 spans 15 amino acids. V gave up 5 bases and J gave up 3 bases, with 15 bases separating them. Germline loops: CDR1 MDHEN, CDR2 SYDVKM. In DNA, the CDR3 is TGTGCCAGCAGTCTCCGGCAAACCGAAACAGATACGCAGTATTTT. It yields the protein CASSLRQTETDTQYF.

This clone was recorded once. V and J are TRBV28 and TRBJ1-1; D is undetermined. Germline V gives CDR1 MDHEN, CDR2 SYDVKM. V was trimmed by 6 bases and J by 0 bases, leaving 5 bases between them. The CDR3 contains 12 residues. DNA of the CDR3: TGTGCCAGCAGCTGGTTGAACACTGAAGCTTTCTTT. As protein: CASSWLNTEAFF. Based on the CDR3 plus reference TRBV28 and TRBJ1-1, the full variable domain is DVKVTQSSRYLVKRTGEKVFLECVQDMDHENMFWYRQDPGLGLRLIYFSYDVKMKEKGDIPEGYSVSREKKERFSLILESASTNQTSMYLCASSWLNTEAFFGQGTRLTVV.

The chain couples TRBV9 to TRBJ1-1; 10 bases map to TRBD1. The CDR3 length is 15 residues. Germline assignment: CDR1 SGDLS and CDR2 YYNGEE. Unmatched junction bases numbered 5, after V lost 5 bases and J lost 1 base. The CDR3 is CASSDRGLPNTEAFF. The CDR3 DNA follows: TGTGCCAGCAGTGACAGGGGGCTACCGAACACTGAAGCTTTCTTT.

This clone was counted once. The V call is TRBV4-1, the J call TRBJ1-1, with D unclear. The CDR3 totals 14 residues. V was pared by 1 base and J by 2 bases, with 8 bases between. Germline CDR1 is MGHRA and CDR2 is YSYEKL. Here the CDR3 DNA reads TGCGCCAGCAGCCAAGGTAAGGGTAACACTGAAGCTTTCTTT. It yields the protein CASSQGKGNTEAFF.

V is TRBV6-6 and J is TRBJ1-2; 7 nucleotides align to TRBD1. The CDR3 runs 15 residues. J gave up 5 bases and V 6 bases, and 12 bases lay outside the gene matches. Germline CDR1 and CDR2: MNHNY and SVGAGI (reference sequence). The CDR3 sequence is CASSPDPGTVYGYTF. CDR3 nucleotide sequence: TGTGCCAGCAGCCCTGACCCCGGGACAGTGTATGGCTACACCTTC.

Here the CDR3 reads CASSDQTGTGDYTIYF. The CDR3 nucleotides are TGTGCCAGCAGTGATCAGACCGGGACAGGAGACTACACCATATATTTT. This chain connects TRBV25-1 to TRBJ1-3; the match to TRBD1 covers 8 bases. The V gene's germline CDR1 is MGHDK and CDR2 SYGVNS. This CDR3 spans 16 amino acids. The V segment lost 3 bases and the J segment 8 bases; nucleotides outside the gene matches: 12.

The rearrangement uses TRBV20-1 and TRBJ1-1; possibly TRBD1 for D (6 bases). The length of the CDR3 is 10 residues. V was pared by 8 bases and J by 11 bases, with 15 bases between. Germline V lookup: CDR1 DFQATT, CDR2 SNEGSKA (reference sequence). The CDR3 loop reads CSFGGLGAFF. DNA of the CDR3: TGCAGTTTCGGGGGGCTGGGGGCTTTCTTT.

The chain joins TRBV19 to TRBJ2-3; D is tentatively TRBD1 or TRBD2 (5 bases each). Germline CDR1 reads LNHDA; CDR2 reads SQIVND (reference sequence). CDR3 length equals 15 residues. V lost 3 bases and J 4 bases, leaving 14 bases between the germline ends. This CDR3 reads CASSISGGPPDTQYF. For the CDR3, the DNA is TGTGCCAGTAGTATTAGTGGGGGTCCTCCAGATACGCAGTATTTT.

The chain recombines TRBV6-1 with TRBJ1-5; the D gene is possibly TRBD1 (5 bases). Trimming took off 8 bases at V and 0 bases at J, with 14 bases between the two ends. From germline, CDR1 is MNHNS and CDR2 SASEGT. The CDR3 extends over 15 amino acids. The CDR3 DNA sequence: TGTGCCAGCCGGGGGACGGACTATAGCAATCAGCCCCAGCATTTT. Protein sequence: CASRGTDYSNQPQHF.

The chain couples TRBV7-9 to TRBJ1-2, with D tentatively TRBD1 (6 bases). Germline values: CDR1 SEHNR, CDR2 FQNEAQ (reference sequence). With 1 base removed from V and 0 bases from J, the gap between germline ends came to 9 bases. The CDR3 is made up of 15 amino acids. This CDR3 is CASSLGTAPNYGYTF. As DNA, the CDR3 is TGTGCCAGCAGCTTAGGGACAGCTCCTAACTATGGCTACACCTTC.

Points on this clone: This is likely a read error, given that the CDR3 carries no conserved phenylalanine or tryptophan at its end. The chain uses TRBV19 and TRBJ1-6; no clear D gene. V lost 1 base and J lost 10, with 11 bases in between. The CDR3 runs 14 residues. Germline loops: CDR1 LNHDA, CDR2 SQIVND (reference sequence). The CDR3 reads CASSIGGIDSPLHL. CDR3 bases: TGTGCCAGTAGTATAGGGGGTATCGACTCACCCCTCCACCTT.

The sample holds a few counts of this clone. This sequence joins TRBV4-3 and TRBJ2-1; the D is unclear. The CDR3 is 15 residues long. Germline V gene sequence: CDR1 LGHNA, CDR2 YSLEER. The V end was cut by 0 bases, the J end by 0 bases, with 6 bases between. In nucleotides, the CDR3 is TGCGCCAGCAGCCAAGATTCTAGCTCCTACAATGAGCAGTTCTTC. This gives the protein CASSQDSSSYNEQFF.